This T cell receptor (beta chain) stems from a study of cytomegalovirus exposure and HLA in healthy donors. The study, taken as a whole, reports: Several of the most significant clusters were apparently associated with common viral pathogens in a later analysis. The study recorded 150 to 200 TCR beta chains that were cytomegalovirus-associated. A classifier reportedly called cytomegalovirus status with high sensitivity and specificity.

Vbeta (60) and Jbeta (13) primers were used in the PCR. Clones were read by immunoSEQ multiplex PCR, and TCRdb kept only the in-frame ones, dropping some. Of around 90,000 clones listed, about 89% are singletons. With regard to this clone: Its target is unknown. A read error may account for a junction end that differs from germline.

Germline V gives CDR1 SGHVS, CDR2 FQNEAQ. The CDR3 sequence is 15 residues long. The chain couples TRBV7-8 to TRBJ1-3; D is unresolved. The clonotype comes from a man aged 25-40 years in good health and CMV-seropositive. The sequenced sample was PBMCs. CDR3 in amino acids: CASSFGGSSGNAIYF. The CDR3 nucleotides are TGTGCCAGCAGCTTCGGTGGGAGCTCTGGAAACGCCATATATTTT.